This T cell receptor beta chain stems from a study of T-cell reconstitution after alpha-beta-depleted transplantation in children. Overall study results and limits: Reports say that about two months after transplant, the alpha-beta T cells came out of several hundred graft clones that had expanded.

TCRbeta library construction was performed incorporating unique molecular identifiers. TCRdb re-analysed the PCR reads in MiXCR, keeping a single row per CDR3 protein. Of hundreds of thousands of distinct CDR3 sequences in the sample, roughly 13% are singletons; the top ten hold around 2.2%. To note about this clonotype: The antigen is unknown.

This receptor was taken from a male patient younger than 18 who had a stem cell transplant for acute myeloid leukemia, so the T cells may come from the graft donor. Sample: PBMCs, mostly from graft donor cells, taken 360 days after TCRalphabeta/CD19-depleted stem cell transplant.

As DNA, the CDR3 is TGTGCCAGCAGTTTAGCGCGGGACTATTTGGGGGAGCAGTACTTC. The encoded protein is CASSLARDYLGEQYF. The chain carries TRBV12-3 or TRBV12-4 and TRBJ2-7, with TRBD2 matching 7 bases. The CDR3 covers 15 residues. V lost 0 bases to trimming and J lost 7 bases; unmatched junction nucleotides: 9.